The entry below describes one T cell receptor beta chain. Its target is not known. The sample comes from a study of a mutant IDH1 vaccine in newly diagnosed glioma. Study in general: In weeks 1, 3, 5, 7, 11, 15, 19 and 23, patients were vaccinated. Patients' prior therapy spanned radiotherapy, temozolomide, or both; most underwent both. General study findings and limits: Changes to the top peripheral T cell clonotypes appeared unrelated to pseudoprogression.

The data were produced by immunoSEQ multiplex PCR, yet TCRdb's version contains in-frame clones alone and is incomplete. The table includes nearly 35,000 clones, about 80% detected once. Time point indicated: week 5, during vaccination. In every dose of vaccine, 300 ug of mutant IDH1 20-mer peptide was given alongside topical imiquimod. Diagnosis in the donors showed new WHO grade 3 or 4 astrocytomas that were IDH1-mutant and ATRX-lost. The germline V and J ends were trimmed by 5 bases and 1 base, with 11 bases remaining between them. The germline V gene encodes CDR1 MDHEN and CDR2 SYDVKM. The length of the CDR3 is 14 residues.

This clonotype originated in a man aged 30-40 years with glioma. The chain combines TRBV28 with TRBJ1-1, with D perhaps TRBD1 (6 bases). The sample was PBMCs, taken from a glioma patient whose treatment included an IDH1 peptide vaccine. CDR3 sequence: CASSTWTENTEAFF. Here the CDR3 DNA reads TGTGCCAGCAGTACCTGGACAGAGAACACTGAAGCTTTCTTT.